This T cell receptor beta chain derives from a study of blood T cell repertoires in COVID-19. Authors' data handling: Estimation of nucleated cell counts was performed using reference gene primer amplification. Some clones are missing from TCRdb's copy, which holds only in-frame ones; the method was immunoSEQ multiplex PCR. V and J calls and clone size are copied from that table; D and trimming were computed from the DNA. This sample has roughly 150,000 clones; around 90% occur once, and the top ten carry more than 9.5%. This CDR3 has 13 amino acids. The ends were cut back, 7 bases at V and 3 bases at J, with 13 bases in the middle. Germline lookup yields CDR1 MNHEY and CDR2 SVGAGI.

The rearrangement joins TRBV6-5 to TRBJ2-7, with TRBD1 as a possible D gene (6 bases). The sequence came from a woman over 75 with acute or convalescent COVID-19. Material: peripheral blood. The CDR3 is CASTLGQHYEQYF. Here the CDR3 DNA reads TGTGCCAGCACCCTAGGACAGCACTACGAGCAGTACTTC.